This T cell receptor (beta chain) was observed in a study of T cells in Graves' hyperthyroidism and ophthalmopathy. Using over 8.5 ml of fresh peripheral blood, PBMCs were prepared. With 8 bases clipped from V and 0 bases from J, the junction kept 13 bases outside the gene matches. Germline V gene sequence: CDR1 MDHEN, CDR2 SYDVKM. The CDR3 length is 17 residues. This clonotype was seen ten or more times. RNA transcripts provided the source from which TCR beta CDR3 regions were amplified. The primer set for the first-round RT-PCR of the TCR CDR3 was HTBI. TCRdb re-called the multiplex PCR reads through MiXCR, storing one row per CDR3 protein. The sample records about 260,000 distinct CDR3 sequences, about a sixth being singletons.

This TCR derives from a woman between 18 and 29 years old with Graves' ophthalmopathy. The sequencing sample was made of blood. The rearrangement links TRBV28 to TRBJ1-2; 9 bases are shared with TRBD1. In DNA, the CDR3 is TGTGCCAGCCTAGGGGCCGGGACAGGGATAACTAACTATGGCTACACCTTC. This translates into CASLGAGTGITNYGYTF.